This is a list of T cell receptor beta chains from one sample in a study of PD-1 blockade in mismatch repair-deficient tumors. Here immunoSEQ multiplex PCR was the method, and the copy in TCRdb shows in-frame clones only, minus some. This table has 80,000 to 130,000 clones, 70% to 85% appearing once. The starting material was peripheral blood, obtained roughly 36 weeks after starting pembrolizumab. Receptors originate from an adult with mismatch repair-deficient cancer. The CDR3 runs from the conserved cysteine through the conserved F or W. A D gene is named only where the DNA matches it firmly. The size field is filled for only some rows; it gives once, few, many or a size class.

cdr3_length clone_size j_call v_call d_call cdr3_aa cdr3_nt
15 NA TRBJ2-7 TRBV6-5 NA CASSYSDSLGYEQYF TGTGCCAGCAGTTACTCGGACAGCCTCGGGTACGAGCAGTACTTC
13 once TRBJ2-1 TRBV7-8 NA CASSLGSYNEQFF TGTGCCAGCAGCTTAGGTAGCTACAATGAGCAGTTCTTC
15 NA TRBJ2-3 TRBV7-9 TRBD2 CASSLLASSLDTQYF TGTGCCAGCAGCCTACTAGCGTCTTCCTTAGATACGCAGTATTTT
14 NA TRBJ2-7 TRBV9 TRBD2 CASSFRGEGNEQYF TGTGCCAGCAGCTTTCGAGGGGAGGGTAACGAGCAGTACTTC
12 NA TRBJ1-2 TRBV5-1 NA CASSLDGAGYTF TGCGCCAGCAGCTTGGATGGGGCCGGCTACACCTTC
16 NA TRBJ2-7 TRBV6-1 NA CASSDPGGSTSYEQYF TGTGCCAGCAGTGACCCGGGGGGCTCTACATCCTACGAGCAGTACTTC
15 NA TRBJ2-2 TRBV9 TRBD2 CASKRGGTNTGELFF TGTGCCAGCAAACGGGGGGGAACGAACACCGGGGAGCTGTTTTTT
15 NA TRBJ2-5 TRBV27 NA CASSSLGKREETQYF TGTGCCAGCAGTTCTCTGGGAAAGAGGGAAGAGACCCAGTACTTC
16 NA TRBJ2-7 TRBV28 NA CASARQGASDSYEQYF TGTGCCAGTGCTCGACAAGGGGCTAGCGACTCCTACGAGCAGTACTTC
13 few TRBJ2-1 TRBV7-9 NA CASSLAAGNEQFF TGTGCCAGCAGCTTAGCGGCTGGCAATGAGCAGTTCTTC
13 few TRBJ1-2 TRBV7-9 NA CATTPEAGYGYTF TGTGCCACCACGCCGGAGGCCGGCTATGGCTACACCTTC
13 NA TRBJ2-7 TRBV18 NA CASSPGTAYEQYF TGTGCCAGCTCACCCGGGACGGCCTACGAGCAGTACTTC
14 NA TRBJ2-7 TRBV2 TRBD2 CASSVQRDSYEQYF TGTGCCAGCAGTGTACAGCGGGATAGCTACGAGCAGTACTTC
11 once TRBJ1-1 TRBV2 NA CASSEMWRAFF TGTGCCAGCAGTGAGATGTGGCGAGCTTTCTTT
13 NA TRBJ2-7 TRBV2 NA CASSDGNSYEQYF TGTGCCAGCAGTGACGGAAACTCCTACGAGCAGTACTTC
15 NA TRBJ1-2 TRBV18 NA CASSSPIGQFNGYTF TGTGCCAGCTCGTCCCCTATCGGACAGTTCAATGGCTACACCTTC